This TCR beta chain was sequenced during a study of blood T cell repertoires in COVID-19. The CDR3 sequence is 15 residues long. Per germline, CDR1 SGHNT and CDR2 YYREEE (reference sequence). After removal of 4 bases from V and 2 bases from J, the junction contained 6 bases not matched to a gene. Some clones are missing from TCRdb's copy, which holds only in-frame ones; the method was immunoSEQ multiplex PCR. The sample has roughly 330,000 clones, more than 75% seen once. The clonotype originates from a woman younger than 30 who had recovered from COVID-19. The V call is TRBV5-4, the J call TRBJ2-5; 9 positions match TRBD1. Sequencing was performed on PBMCs or T cells enriched from blood (not recorded which). CDR3 amino acids: CASSHPGTGQETQYF. The CDR3, as DNA: TGTGCCAGCAGCCACCCGGGGACAGGGCAAGAGACCCAGTACTTC.